Below are 4 T cell receptor beta chains sequenced from a single sample in a study of T cell repertoires in cytomegalovirus infection. Using its own MiXCR run on the reads, TCRdb lists one record per CDR3 protein. The table includes about 120,000 distinct CDR3 sequences, over 25% detected once. The antigens these receptors bind are not known. Specimen: CD8+ T cells from cultured PBMCs, collected from culture after CMV antigen stimulation. These receptors were obtained from a human donor in good health (CMV status not recorded). Some clones in this sample may be carry-over from other donors' samples.

This chain joins TRBV19 and TRBJ2-3; D is perhaps TRBD1 or TRBD2 (5 bases each). From germline, CDR1 is LNHDA and CDR2 SQIVND (reference sequence). The CDR3 length is 14 residues. The DNA of the CDR3 is TGTGCTCATATGGGGGTGACTAGCACAGATACGCAGTATTTT. Protein: CAHMGVTSTDTQYF.

This clonotype was detected ten times or more. The gene calls are TRBV12-3 or TRBV12-4 and TRBJ2-3; 10 nucleotides line up with TRBD2. V shed 0 bases and J 4 bases; nucleotides not matched to a gene: 4. The CDR3 consists of 16 residues. CDR3 DNA: TGTGCCAGCAGTTTAGCGCGTCTAGCGGGGGCAGATACGCAGTATTTT. Translating it yields CASSLARLAGADTQYF.

The gene calls are TRBV20-1 and TRBJ1-6; a weak D match, TRBD1 (6 bases). Trimming cost V 3 bases and J 9 bases, with 18 bases left between them. CDR1 DFQATT and CDR2 SNEGSKA come from the germline V gene (reference sequence). The CDR3 is 15 amino acids. The CDR3 region has the DNA TGCAGTGCTAGTGAGTGGGGGACATTGGGTTCACCCCTCCACTTT. Translation gives CSASEWGTLGSPLHF.

The chain joins TRBV24-1 to TRBJ2-1, with 8 positions matching TRBD2. The germline V gene has CDR1 KGHDR and CDR2 SFDVKD. Losses at the gene ends were 4 bases for V and 4 bases for J; bases not matched to a gene: 8. The CDR3 has 16 amino acids. CDR3 sequence: CATSDRGGSSYNEQFF. The CDR3 DNA sequence: TGTGCCACCAGTGACCGCGGGGGGAGCTCTTACAATGAGCAGTTCTTC.